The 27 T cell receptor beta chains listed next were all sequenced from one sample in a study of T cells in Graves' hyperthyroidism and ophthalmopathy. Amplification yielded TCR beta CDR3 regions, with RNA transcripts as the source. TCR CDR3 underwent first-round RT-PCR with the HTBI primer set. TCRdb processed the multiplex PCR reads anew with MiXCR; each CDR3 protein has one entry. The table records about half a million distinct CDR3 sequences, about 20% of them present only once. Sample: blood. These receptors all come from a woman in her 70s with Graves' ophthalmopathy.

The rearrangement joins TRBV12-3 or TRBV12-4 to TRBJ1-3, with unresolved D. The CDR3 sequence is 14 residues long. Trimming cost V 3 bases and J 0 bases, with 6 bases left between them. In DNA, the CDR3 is TGTGCCAGCAGTTTTATTGGCTCTGGAAACACCATATATTTT. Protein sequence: CASSFIGSGNTIYF.

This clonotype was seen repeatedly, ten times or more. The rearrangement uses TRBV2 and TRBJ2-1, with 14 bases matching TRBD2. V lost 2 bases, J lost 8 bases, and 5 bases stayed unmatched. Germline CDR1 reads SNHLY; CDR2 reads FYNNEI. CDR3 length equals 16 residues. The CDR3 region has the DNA TGTGCCAGCAGTGAAATTGGGACTAGCGGGAGTGATGAGCAGTTCTTC. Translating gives CASSEIGTSGSDEQFF.

CDR3 sequence (DNA): TGTGCCAGCAGCTTAGACTCCCCAAACAATGAGCAGTTCTTC. It translates to CASSLDSPNNEQFF. The chain employs TRBV11-2 and TRBJ2-1; D uncertain. With 0 bases removed from V and 5 bases from J, the gap between germline ends came to 8 bases. The CDR3 extends over 14 amino acids. CDR1 is SGHAT, CDR2 FQNNGV, per germline.

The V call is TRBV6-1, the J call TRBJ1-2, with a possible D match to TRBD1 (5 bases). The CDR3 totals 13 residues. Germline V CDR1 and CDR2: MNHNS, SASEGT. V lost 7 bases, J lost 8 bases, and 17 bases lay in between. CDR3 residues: CASTVPGPRGYTF. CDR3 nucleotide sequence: TGTGCCAGCACCGTACCGGGACCTCGGGGCTACACCTTC.

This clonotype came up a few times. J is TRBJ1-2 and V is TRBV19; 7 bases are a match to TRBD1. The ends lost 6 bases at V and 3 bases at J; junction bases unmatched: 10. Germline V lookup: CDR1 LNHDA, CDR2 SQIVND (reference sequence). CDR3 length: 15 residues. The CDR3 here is CASSAPGTADYGYTF. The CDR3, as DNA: TGTGCCAGTAGCGCCCCCGGGACAGCCGACTATGGCTACACCTTC.

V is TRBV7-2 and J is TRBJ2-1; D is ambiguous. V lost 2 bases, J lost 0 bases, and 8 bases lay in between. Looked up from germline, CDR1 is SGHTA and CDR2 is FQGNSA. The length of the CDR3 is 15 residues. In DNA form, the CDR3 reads TGTGCCAGCAGCTTATTACCCAGCTCCTACAATGAGCAGTTCTTC. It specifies CASSLLPSSYNEQFF.

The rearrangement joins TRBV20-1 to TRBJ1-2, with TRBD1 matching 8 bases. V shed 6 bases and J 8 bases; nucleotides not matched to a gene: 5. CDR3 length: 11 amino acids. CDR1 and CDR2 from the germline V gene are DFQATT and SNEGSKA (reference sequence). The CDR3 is CSAAGTGGYTF. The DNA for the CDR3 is TGCAGTGCAGCCGGGACAGGAGGCTACACCTTC.

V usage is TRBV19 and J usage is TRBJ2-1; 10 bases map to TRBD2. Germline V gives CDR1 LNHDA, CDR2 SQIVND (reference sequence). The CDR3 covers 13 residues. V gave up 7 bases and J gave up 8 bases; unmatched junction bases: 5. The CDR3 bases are TGTGCCAGTACAGCGGGAGGGCCCGATGAGCAGTTCTTC. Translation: CASTAGGPDEQFF.

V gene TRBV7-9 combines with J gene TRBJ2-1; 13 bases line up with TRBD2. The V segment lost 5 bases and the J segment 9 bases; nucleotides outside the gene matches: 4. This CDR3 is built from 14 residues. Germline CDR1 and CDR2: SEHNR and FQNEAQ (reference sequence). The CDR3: CASSTSGRASEQFF. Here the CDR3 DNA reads TGTGCCAGCAGCACTAGCGGGAGGGCCAGTGAGCAGTTCTTC.

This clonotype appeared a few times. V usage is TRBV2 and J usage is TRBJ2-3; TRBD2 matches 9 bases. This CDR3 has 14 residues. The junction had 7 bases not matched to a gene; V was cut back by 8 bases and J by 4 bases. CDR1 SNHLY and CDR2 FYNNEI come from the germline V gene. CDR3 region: CASSPSGTADTQYF. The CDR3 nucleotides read TGTGCCAGCTCTCCTAGCGGGACCGCAGATACGCAGTATTTT.

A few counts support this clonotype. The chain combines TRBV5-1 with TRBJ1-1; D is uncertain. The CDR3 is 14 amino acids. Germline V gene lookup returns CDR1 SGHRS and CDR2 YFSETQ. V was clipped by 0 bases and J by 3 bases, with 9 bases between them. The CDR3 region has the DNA TGCGCCAGCAGCTTGGCCGGCAGTCACACTGAAGCTTTCTTT. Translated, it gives CASSLAGSHTEAFF.

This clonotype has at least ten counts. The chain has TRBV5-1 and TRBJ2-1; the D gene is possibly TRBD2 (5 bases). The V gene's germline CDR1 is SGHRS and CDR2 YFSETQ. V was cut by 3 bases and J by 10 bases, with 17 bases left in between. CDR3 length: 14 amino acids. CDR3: CASSSSGWSDEQFF. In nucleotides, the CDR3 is TGCGCCAGCAGCTCTTCGGGGTGGAGCGACGAGCAGTTCTTC.

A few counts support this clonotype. The CDR3 DNA sequence: TGCAGTGCAGATGACAGGAGGAGTTCTGGCTACACCTTC. Protein sequence: CSADDRRSSGYTF. The chain joins TRBV20-1 to TRBJ1-2; a weak D match, TRBD1 (6 bases). Germline values: CDR1 DFQATT, CDR2 SNEGSKA (reference sequence). CDR3 length equals 13 residues. V was cut by 6 bases and J by 7 bases, with 18 bases left in between.

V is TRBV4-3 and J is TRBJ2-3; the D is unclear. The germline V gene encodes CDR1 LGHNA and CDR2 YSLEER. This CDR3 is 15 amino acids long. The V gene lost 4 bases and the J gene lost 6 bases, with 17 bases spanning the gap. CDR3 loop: CASSPSVGYWDTQYF. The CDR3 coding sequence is TGCGCCAGCAGCCCGTCGGTAGGGTACTGGGATACGCAGTATTTT.

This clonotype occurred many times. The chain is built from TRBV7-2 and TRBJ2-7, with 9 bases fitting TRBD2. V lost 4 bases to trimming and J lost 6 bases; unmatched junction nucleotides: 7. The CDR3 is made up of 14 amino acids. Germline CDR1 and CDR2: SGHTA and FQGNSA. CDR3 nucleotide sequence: TGTGCCAGCAGCTCTCAGGGACTAGCAGGCGAGCAGTACTTC. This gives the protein CASSSQGLAGEQYF.

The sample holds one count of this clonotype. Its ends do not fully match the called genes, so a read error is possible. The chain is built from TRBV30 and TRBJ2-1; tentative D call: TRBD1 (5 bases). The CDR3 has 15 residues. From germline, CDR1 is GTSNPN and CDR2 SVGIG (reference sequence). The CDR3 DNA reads TGTCCCTGGAGTGTTGGACAAAGCTCCTACAATGAGCAGTTCTTC. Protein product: CPWSVGQSSYNEQFF.

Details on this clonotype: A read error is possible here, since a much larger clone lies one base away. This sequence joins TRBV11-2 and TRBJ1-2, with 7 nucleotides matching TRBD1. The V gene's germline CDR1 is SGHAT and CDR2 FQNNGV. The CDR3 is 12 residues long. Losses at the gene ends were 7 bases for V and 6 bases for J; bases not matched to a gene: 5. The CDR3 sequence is CASNSQGHGYTF. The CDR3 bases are TGTGCCAGCAACTCACAGGGGCATGGCTACACCTTC.

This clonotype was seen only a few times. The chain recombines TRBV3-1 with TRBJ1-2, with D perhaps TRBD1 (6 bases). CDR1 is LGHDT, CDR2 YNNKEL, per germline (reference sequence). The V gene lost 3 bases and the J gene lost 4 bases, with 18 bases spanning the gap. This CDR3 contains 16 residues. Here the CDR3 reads CASSQVRTQGLYGYTF. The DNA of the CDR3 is TGTGCCAGCAGCCAGGTGAGGACCCAGGGGCTCTATGGCTACACCTTC.

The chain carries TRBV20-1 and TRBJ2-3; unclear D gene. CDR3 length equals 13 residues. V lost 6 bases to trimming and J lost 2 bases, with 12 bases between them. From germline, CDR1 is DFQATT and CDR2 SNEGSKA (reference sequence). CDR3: CSAPLLLTDTQYF. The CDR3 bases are TGCAGTGCCCCACTACTCCTCACAGATACGCAGTATTTT.

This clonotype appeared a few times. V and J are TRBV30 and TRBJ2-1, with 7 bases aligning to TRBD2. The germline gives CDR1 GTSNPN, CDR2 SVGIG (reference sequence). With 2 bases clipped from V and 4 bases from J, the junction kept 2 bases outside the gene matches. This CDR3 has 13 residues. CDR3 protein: CAWSRLAYNEQFF. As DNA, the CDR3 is TGTGCCTGGAGTCGACTAGCTTACAATGAGCAGTTCTTC.

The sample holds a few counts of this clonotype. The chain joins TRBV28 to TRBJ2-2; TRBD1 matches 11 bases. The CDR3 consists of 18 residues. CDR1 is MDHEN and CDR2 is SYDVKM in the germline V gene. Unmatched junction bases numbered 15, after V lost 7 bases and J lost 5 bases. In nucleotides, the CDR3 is TGTGCCAGCATTACGAATCCAGGACAGGGGGCGCGAACCGGGGAGCTGTTTTTT. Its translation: CASITNPGQGARTGELFF. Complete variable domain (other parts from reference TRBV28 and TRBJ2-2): DVKVTQSSRYLVKRTGEKVFLECVQDMDHENMFWYRQDPGLGLRLIYFSYDVKMKEKGDIPEGYSVSREKKERFSLILESASTNQTSMYLCASITNPGQGARTGELFFGEGSRLTVL.

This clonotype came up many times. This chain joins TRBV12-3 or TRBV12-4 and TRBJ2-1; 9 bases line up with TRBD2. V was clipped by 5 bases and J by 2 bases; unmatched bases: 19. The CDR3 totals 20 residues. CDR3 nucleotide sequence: TGTGCCAGCAGTCCGCTCTGGCTAGCGGGACCTAGTGGAACCTACAATGAGCAGTTCTTC. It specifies CASSPLWLAGPSGTYNEQFF.

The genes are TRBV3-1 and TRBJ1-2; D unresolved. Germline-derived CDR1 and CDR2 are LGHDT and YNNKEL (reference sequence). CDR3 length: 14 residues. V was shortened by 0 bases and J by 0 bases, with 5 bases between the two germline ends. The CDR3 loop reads CASSQETPNYGYTF. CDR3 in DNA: TGTGCCAGCAGCCAAGAAACACCTAACTATGGCTACACCTTC.

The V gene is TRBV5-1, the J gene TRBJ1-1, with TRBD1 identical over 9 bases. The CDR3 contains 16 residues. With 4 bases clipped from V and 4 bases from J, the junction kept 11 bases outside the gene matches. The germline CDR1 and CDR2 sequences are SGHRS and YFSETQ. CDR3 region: CASSLDRGTLGTEAFF. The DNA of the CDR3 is TGCGCCAGCAGCCTGGACAGGGGAACGTTGGGCACTGAAGCTTTCTTT.

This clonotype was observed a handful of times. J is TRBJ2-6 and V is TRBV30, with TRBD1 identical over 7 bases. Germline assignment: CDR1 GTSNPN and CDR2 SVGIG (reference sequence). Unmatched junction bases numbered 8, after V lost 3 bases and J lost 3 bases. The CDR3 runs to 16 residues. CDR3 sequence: CAWSVNRGFGANVLTF. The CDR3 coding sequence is TGTGCCTGGAGCGTCAACAGGGGCTTTGGGGCCAACGTCCTGACTTTC.

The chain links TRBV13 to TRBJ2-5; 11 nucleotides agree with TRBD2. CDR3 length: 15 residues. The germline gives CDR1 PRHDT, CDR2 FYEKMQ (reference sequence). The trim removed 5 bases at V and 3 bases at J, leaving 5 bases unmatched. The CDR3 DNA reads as TGTGCCAGCAGCCGGGTGGGACTAGCGGAAGAGACCCAGTACTTC. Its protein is CASSRVGLAEETQYF.

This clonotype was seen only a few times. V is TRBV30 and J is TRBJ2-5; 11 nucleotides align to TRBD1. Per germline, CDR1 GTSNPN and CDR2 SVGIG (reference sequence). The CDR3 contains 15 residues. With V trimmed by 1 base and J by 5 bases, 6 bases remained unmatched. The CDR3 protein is CAWSEGQGVIETQYF. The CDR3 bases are TGTGCCTGGAGTGAGGGACAGGGGGTCATCGAGACCCAGTACTTC.